The source of this T cell receptor beta chain is a study of CD4 and CD8 cells across lung adenocarcinoma regions. This clonotype was seen many times. Localized lung adenocarcinoma, a non-small cell lung cancer, affected the donors. CDR1 SGHTA and CDR2 FQGNSA come from the germline V gene. The CDR3 extends over 14 amino acids. The V gene end was trimmed by 4 bases and the J gene end by 2 bases; junction bases not matched to a gene: 3. Each CDR3 protein gets one entry after TCRdb re-called the PCR reads with MiXCR. The sample holds about 19,000 distinct CDR3 sequences, roughly half seen once. Sequenced input: CD8+ T cells from the center of a lung tumor. This TCR came from a female donor with lung adenocarcinoma. The CD4 and CD8 labels of this study may be unreliable. This chain uses TRBV7-2 with TRBJ2-5; 8 positions match TRBD1. The CDR3: CASSSGTGQETQYF. CDR3 in DNA: TGTGCCAGCAGCTCCGGGACAGGTCAAGAGACCCAGTACTTC.